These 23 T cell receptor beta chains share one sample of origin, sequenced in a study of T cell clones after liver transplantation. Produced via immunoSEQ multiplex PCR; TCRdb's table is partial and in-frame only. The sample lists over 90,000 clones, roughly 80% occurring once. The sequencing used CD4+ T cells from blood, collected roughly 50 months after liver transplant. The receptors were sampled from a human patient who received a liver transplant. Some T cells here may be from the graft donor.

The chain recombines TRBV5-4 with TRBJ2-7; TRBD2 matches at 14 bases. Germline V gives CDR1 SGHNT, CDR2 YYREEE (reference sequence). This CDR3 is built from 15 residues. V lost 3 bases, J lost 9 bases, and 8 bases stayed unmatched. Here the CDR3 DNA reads TGTGCCAGCAGCTCAGAGCCGGGACTAGCGGGAGTGCAGTACTTC. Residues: CASSSEPGLAGVQYF.

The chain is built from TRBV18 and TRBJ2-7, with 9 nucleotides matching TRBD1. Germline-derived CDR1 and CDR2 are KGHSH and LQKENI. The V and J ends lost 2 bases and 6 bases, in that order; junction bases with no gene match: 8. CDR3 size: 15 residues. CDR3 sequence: CASSPIDRGSSEQYF. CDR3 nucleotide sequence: TGTGCCAGCTCACCAATAGACAGGGGGTCTAGCGAGCAGTACTTC. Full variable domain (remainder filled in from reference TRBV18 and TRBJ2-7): NAGVMQNPRHLVRRRGQEARLRCSPMKGHSHVYWYRQLPEEGLKFMVYLQKENIIDESGMPKERFSAEFPKEGPSILRIQQVVRGDSAAYFCASSPIDRGSSEQYFGPGTRLTVT.

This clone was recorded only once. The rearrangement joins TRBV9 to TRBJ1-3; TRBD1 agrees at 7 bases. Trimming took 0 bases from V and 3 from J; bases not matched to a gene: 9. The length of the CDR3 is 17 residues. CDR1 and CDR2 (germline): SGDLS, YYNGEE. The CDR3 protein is CASSVDVQGSIGNTIYF. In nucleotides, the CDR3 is TGTGCCAGCAGCGTAGACGTACAGGGGAGTATTGGAAACACCATATATTTT.

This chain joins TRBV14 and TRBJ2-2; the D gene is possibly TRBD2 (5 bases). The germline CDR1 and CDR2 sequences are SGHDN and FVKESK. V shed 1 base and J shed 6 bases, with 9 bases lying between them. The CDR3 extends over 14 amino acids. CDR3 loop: CASSQVGGSGELFF. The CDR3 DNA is TGTGCCAGCAGCCAAGTCGGAGGCTCCGGGGAGCTGTTTTTT.

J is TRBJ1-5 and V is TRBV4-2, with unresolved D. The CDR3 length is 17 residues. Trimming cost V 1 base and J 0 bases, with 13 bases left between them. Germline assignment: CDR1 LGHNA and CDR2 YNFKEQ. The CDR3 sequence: CASSQGSGPYSNQPQHF. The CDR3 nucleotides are TGTGCCAGCAGCCAAGGTAGCGGGCCGTATAGCAATCAGCCCCAGCATTTT.

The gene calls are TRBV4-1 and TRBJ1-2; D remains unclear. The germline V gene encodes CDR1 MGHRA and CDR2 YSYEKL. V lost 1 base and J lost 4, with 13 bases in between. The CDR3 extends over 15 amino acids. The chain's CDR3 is CASSQGGLPGYGYTF. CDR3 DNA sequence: TGCGCCAGCAGCCAAGGTGGGCTCCCGGGCTATGGCTACACCTTC.

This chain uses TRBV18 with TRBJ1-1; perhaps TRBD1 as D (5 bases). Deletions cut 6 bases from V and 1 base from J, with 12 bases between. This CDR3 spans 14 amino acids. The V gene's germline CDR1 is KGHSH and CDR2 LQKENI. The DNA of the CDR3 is TGTGCCAGCTCCCCCCTGGGACGGAACACTGAAGCTTTCTTT. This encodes CASSPLGRNTEAFF.

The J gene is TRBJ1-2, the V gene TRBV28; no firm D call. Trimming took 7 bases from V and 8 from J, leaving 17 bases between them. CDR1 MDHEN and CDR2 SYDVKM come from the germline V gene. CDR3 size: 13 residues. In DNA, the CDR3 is TGTGCCAGCACCCCCCCGGCCGGTAGGGGCTACACCTTC. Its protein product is CASTPPAGRGYTF.

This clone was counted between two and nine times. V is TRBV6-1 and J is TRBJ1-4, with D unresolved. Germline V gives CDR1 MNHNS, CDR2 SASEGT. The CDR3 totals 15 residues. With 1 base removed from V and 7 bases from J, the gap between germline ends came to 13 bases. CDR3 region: CASSEGTQLGEKLFF. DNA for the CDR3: TGTGCCAGCAGTGAAGGGACTCAGTTAGGTGAAAAACTGTTTTTT.

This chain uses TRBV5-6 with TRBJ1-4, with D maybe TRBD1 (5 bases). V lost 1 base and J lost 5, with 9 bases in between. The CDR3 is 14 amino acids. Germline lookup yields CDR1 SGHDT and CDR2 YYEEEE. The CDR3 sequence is CASSLLQANEKLFF. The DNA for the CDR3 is TGTGCCAGCAGCTTGTTACAGGCAAATGAAAAACTGTTTTTT.

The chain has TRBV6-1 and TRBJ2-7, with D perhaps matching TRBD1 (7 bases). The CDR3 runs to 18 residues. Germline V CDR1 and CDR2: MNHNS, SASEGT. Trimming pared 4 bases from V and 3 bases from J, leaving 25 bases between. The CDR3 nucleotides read TGTGCCAGCAGTGGGTCCGGGACTCGACAGGGCCCCTTCTACGAGCAGTACTTC. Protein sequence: CASSGSGTRQGPFYEQYF.

DNA of the CDR3: TGTGCCAGTAGTATTAAGGCTATGAACACTGAAGCTTTCTTT. It is translated as CASSIKAMNTEAFF. The chain is built from TRBV19 and TRBJ1-1; D is undetermined. CDR1 LNHDA and CDR2 SQIVND come from the germline V gene (reference sequence). The CDR3 totals 14 residues. The V and J ends lost 3 bases and 0 bases respectively, with 8 bases between them.

CDR3 loop: CASSIGAGLKAYEQYF. CDR3 nucleotide sequence: TGTGCCAGTAGTATTGGAGCAGGTTTAAAGGCCTACGAGCAGTACTTC. The rearrangement links TRBV19 to TRBJ2-7; D remains ambiguous. Germline loops: CDR1 LNHDA, CDR2 SQIVND (reference sequence). The CDR3 spans 16 residues. Trimming cost V 3 bases and J 2 bases, with 17 bases left between them.

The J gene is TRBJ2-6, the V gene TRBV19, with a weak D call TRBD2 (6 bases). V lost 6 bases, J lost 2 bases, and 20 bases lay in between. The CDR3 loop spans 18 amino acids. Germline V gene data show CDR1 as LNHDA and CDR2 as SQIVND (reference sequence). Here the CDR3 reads CASRPLEGSNPGANVLTF. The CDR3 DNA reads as TGTGCCAGTAGGCCCTTGGAGGGGTCCAACCCTGGGGCCAACGTCCTGACTTTC.

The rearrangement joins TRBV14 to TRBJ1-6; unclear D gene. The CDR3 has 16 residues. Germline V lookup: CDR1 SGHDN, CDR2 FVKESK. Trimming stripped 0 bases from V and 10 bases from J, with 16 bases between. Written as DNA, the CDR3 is TGTGCCAGCAGCCAAGATCGGGGAGTCGGAGGCTCACCCCTCCACTTT. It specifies CASSQDRGVGGSPLHF.

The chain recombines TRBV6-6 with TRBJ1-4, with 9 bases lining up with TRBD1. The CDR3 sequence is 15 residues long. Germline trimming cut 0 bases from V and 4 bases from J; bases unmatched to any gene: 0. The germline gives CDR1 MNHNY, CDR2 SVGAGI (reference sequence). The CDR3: CASSYSTGGNEKLFF. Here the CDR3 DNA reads TGTGCCAGCAGTTACTCGACAGGGGGTAATGAAAAACTGTTTTTT.

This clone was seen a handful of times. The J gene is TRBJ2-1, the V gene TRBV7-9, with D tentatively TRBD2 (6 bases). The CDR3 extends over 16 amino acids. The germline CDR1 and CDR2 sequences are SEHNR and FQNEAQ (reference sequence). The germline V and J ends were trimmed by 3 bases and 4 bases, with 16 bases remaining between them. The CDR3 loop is CASSFPGEIKYNEQFF. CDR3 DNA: TGTGCCAGCAGCTTCCCGGGGGAGATAAAATACAATGAGCAGTTCTTC.

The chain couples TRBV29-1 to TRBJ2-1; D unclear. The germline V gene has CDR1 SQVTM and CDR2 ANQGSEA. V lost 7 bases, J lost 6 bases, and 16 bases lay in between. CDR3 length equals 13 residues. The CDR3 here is CSGTGPYGNEQFF. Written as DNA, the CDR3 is TGCAGCGGCACCGGGCCCTACGGCAATGAGCAGTTCTTC.

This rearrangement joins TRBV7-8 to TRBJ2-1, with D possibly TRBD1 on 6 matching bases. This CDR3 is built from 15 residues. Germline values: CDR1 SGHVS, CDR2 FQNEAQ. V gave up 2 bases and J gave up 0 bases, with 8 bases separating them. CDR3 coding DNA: TGTGCCAGCAGCTTACGGGACACCTCCTACAATGAGCAGTTCTTC. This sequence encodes CASSLRDTSYNEQFF.

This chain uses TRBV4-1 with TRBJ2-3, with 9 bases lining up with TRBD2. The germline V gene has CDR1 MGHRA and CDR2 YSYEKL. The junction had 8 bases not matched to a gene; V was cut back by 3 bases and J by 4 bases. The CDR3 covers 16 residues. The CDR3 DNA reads TGCGCCAGCAGCCACCCCCAGCGGGAGGTTTCAGATACGCAGTATTTT. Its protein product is CASSHPQREVSDTQYF.

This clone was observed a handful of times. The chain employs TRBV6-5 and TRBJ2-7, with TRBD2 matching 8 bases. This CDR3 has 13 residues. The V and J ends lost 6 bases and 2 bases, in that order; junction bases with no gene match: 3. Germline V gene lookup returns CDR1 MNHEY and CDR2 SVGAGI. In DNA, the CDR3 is TGTGCCAGCAGGGAGCGGGGGCCCTACGAGCAGTACTTC. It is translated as CASRERGPYEQYF.

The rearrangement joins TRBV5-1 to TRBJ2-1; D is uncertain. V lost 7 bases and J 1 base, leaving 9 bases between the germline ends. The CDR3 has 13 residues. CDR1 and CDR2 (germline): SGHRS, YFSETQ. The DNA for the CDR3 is TGCGCCAGCTCGGGTGGTTCCTACAATGAGCAGTTCTTC. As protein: CASSGGSYNEQFF.

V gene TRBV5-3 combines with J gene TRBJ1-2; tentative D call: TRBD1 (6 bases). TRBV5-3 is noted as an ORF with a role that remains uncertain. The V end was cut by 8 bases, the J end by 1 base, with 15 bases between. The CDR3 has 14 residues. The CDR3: CASSPPDSNYGYTF. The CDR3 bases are TGTGCCAGCAGCCCGCCGGACAGTAACTATGGCTACACCTTC.